A single TCR beta chain is shown here with its context. Its cognate antigen has yet to be identified. No per-base quality is available; no much larger clone lies one base away. Reading the label with the study, this specimen's time point is: pre-treatment baseline. Blood samples were taken at two points: before treatment (T0) and at week 3 (W3), which came after the first cycle of checkpoint blockade. Except for two patients with rapid clinical progression, response was assessed 12 weeks after the first infusion by RECIST 1.1; disease control meant complete response, partial response or stable disease. Patients were excluded for prior systemic cancer treatment, concomitant immunosuppressant therapy or synchronous other active malignancies. Bulk PBMC and plasma cell-free DNA were both sequenced for TCR beta so that circulating cells and T cell turnover could be tracked. Lymphoprep and SepMate tubes were used to isolate PBMC from blood, and red cell lysis was then performed. QIAamp DNA Blood Mini kits were used to extract DNA from PBMC and from sorted T cell subsets.

This specimen comes from a study of blood T cell dynamics during melanoma immunotherapy (dated by TCRdb to the early 2020s). With respect to the entire study: The patients had metastatic melanoma and were given first-line pembrolizumab or nivolumab plus ipilimumab as standard of care in the United Kingdom. To find early correlates of response, peripheral T cell receptor repertoires were profiled in metastatic melanoma patients before and after one cycle of checkpoint inhibitor therapy. The training cohort was made up of consecutive patients, while a further independent group of patients from the same centre was pooled to form an external validation set.

Every bulk PBMC sample was loaded with the same fixed amount of 350 ng of DNA. TCR beta CDR3 sequences were amplified from genomic DNA with the immunoSEQ TCRb Assay kit following manufacturer instructions. The KAPA Library Quantification Kit for Illumina platforms was used to quantify pooled libraries by qPCR. Pooled libraries were sequenced on an Illumina NextSeq 500, clustered at roughly 0.6-1.2 pM. Per the authors' processing: TCR data were analyzed with immunoSEQ ANALYZER and the R LymphoSeq package. A rearrangement efficiency score was calculated as productive divided by the sum of productive and non-productive CDR3 sequences. Clonality was measured with the Gini coefficient and diversity with the Renyi index at alpha=1, compared pairwise between timepoints within each patient. In LymphoSeq, clonal relatedness was computed using an edit distance of 3, and repertoire similarity was computed using the Bhattacharyya coefficient. To classify response, a linear discriminant analysis based on week-3 changes in clonality and diversity was built using the R MASS and caret packages. TCRdb mirrors the immuneACCESS table, restricted to in-frame sequences. Some clones are absent from its copies; in checked studies, under half trace to an unresolved V gene, and the reason for the others is unknown. The V and J calls and clone size were taken over from that table, and D and trimming were inferred from the DNA. The sample table holds around 7,000 clones, of which roughly 80% were seen once. The top ten clonotypes cover over 15% of the sample.

The CDR3 spans 14 residues, from the cysteine through the phenylalanine. CDR3 DNA is the only sequence kept; it has 42 bases, read in frame from the first base. CDR1 and CDR2 are drawn from the germline V gene (reference sequence): MNHNY, SVGAGI. V and J lose 0 bases and 5 bases, and a span of 7 bases separates them. Overall study results and their limits: The study could not determine whether the T cell clones driving repertoire changes were melanoma-specific or reflected general immune activation. The relatively small sample size was acknowledged as something that could potentially limit how far the results can be generalized. Patients who later achieved disease control showed a bifurcated PBMC repertoire reorganization at W3, with increased clonality or increased diversity, unlike progressors.

The sequence is built from TRBV6-6 and TRBJ1-4, with no confidently assigned D gene. This receptor was taken from a human donor with melanoma. The material was blood, obtained from a patient treated with checkpoint blockade. The DNA is as follows: TGTGCCAGCAGTTACTCGATGGGGAATGAAAAACTGTTTTTT. The translation is CASSYSMGNEKLFF.